The clone carrying this T cell receptor beta chain was recorded once. Its antigen is unknown. Sequencing libraries made from TCR beta cDNA carried unique molecular identifiers. TCRdb processed the PCR reads anew with MiXCR; each CDR3 protein has one entry. In the table there are around 400,000 distinct CDR3 sequences, approximately 37% of which are singletons. The data belong to a study of post-analysis software for immune sequencing data. Study summary: The disease courses covered relapsing-remitting, secondary progressive and progressive-relapsing multiple sclerosis. Study findings and constraints: By F measure, samples from a shared preparation batch strongly co-clustered. TRBV segments more frequent in patients than in controls numbered five and included TRBV5-6, TRBV5-1 and TRBV20-1. Normalized Chao1 diversity was significantly lower in multiple sclerosis patients than in controls.

This CDR3 is 14 amino acids long. V dropped 2 bases and J dropped 5 bases, with 10 bases sitting between them. The germline V gene has CDR1 KGHSH and CDR2 LQKENI. The sample comprised blood. The chain uses TRBV18 and TRBJ2-1, with D unclear. This TCR derives from a girl aged 2-9 years with multiple sclerosis. The CDR3 spells CASSPSYTNNEQFF. The DNA of the CDR3 is TGTGCCAGCTCACCATCCTACACAAACAATGAGCAGTTCTTC. Supplemented by reference TRBV18 and TRBJ2-1, the full variable domain reads NAGVMQNPRHLVRRRGQEARLRCSPMKGHSHVYWYRQLPEEGLKFMVYLQKENIIDESGMPKERFSAEFPKEGPSILRIQQVVRGDSAAYFCASSPSYTNNEQFFGPGTRLTVL.